Shown below are 9 T cell receptor beta chains from a single sample sequenced in a study of blood T cell repertoires in COVID-19. Sequencing was performed with immunoSEQ multiplex PCR; in TCRdb, only in-frame clones are kept and a portion is missing. The data contain about 270,000 clones, over 75% of them singletons. Input material: PBMCs or T cells enriched from blood (not recorded which). The receptor set was obtained from a woman aged 25 to 39 who had recovered from COVID-19.

The V gene is TRBV2, the J gene TRBJ1-1; D ambiguous. Per the germline V gene, CDR1 is SNHLY and CDR2 is FYNNEI. Trimming left V 6 bases short and J 1 base short, with 3 bases between. CDR3 length: 11 amino acids. The CDR3 DNA follows: TGTGCCAGCAGGAGGAACACTGAAGCTTTCTTT. Protein sequence: CASRRNTEAFF.

This clone was seen a single time. For the CDR3, the DNA is TGTGCCAGCAGCCGGGACAGCGTCGGCTATGGCTACACCTTC. Translated: CASSRDSVGYGYTF. V and J are TRBV6-5 and TRBJ1-2; 7 nucleotides match TRBD1. Germline trimming cut 6 bases from V and 4 bases from J; bases unmatched to any gene: 8. The CDR3 loop spans 14 amino acids. Germline values: CDR1 MNHEY, CDR2 SVGAGI.

The chain is built from TRBV3-1 (or the pseudogene TRBV3-2) and TRBJ2-3; D uncertain. The V end lost 4 bases, the J end lost 1 base, and 6 bases lay between the germline ends. The germline V gene has CDR1 LGHDT and CDR2 YNNKEL (reference sequence). CDR3 length: 13 amino acids. The CDR3 loop is CASSLSGTDTQYF. In DNA form, the CDR3 reads TGTGCCAGCAGCCTCAGTGGCACAGATACGCAGTATTTT.

The chain links TRBV9 to TRBJ2-2; 10 nucleotides align to TRBD1. The ends lost 4 bases at V and 7 bases at J; junction bases unmatched: 10. The CDR3 is made up of 16 amino acids. From germline, CDR1 is SGDLS and CDR2 YYNGEE. The CDR3: CASSFRGGQGLGELFF. The DNA for the CDR3 is TGTGCCAGCAGCTTCCGAGGGGGACAGGGGCTCGGGGAGCTGTTTTTT.

The chain links TRBV6-5 to TRBJ2-5; D is ambiguous. Germline CDR1 MNHEY, CDR2 SVGAGI. The CDR3 length is 13 residues. V lost 5 bases and J 0 bases, leaving 7 bases between the germline ends. CDR3 protein: CASSPRNQETQYF. In DNA, the CDR3 is TGTGCCAGCAGTCCTAGAAACCAAGAGACCCAGTACTTC.

This chain uses TRBV28 with TRBJ1-5; 7 bases match TRBD1. J lost 7 bases, V lost 6 bases, and 6 bases had no gene match. This CDR3 is 13 amino acids long. CDR1 and CDR2 from the germline V gene are MDHEN and SYDVKM. The CDR3 here is CASRTTGPQPQHF. As DNA, the CDR3 is TGTGCCAGCAGAACGACAGGGCCGCAGCCCCAGCATTTT. The complete variable domain, with remaining parts taken from reference TRBV28 and TRBJ1-5, reads DVKVTQSSRYLVKRTGEKVFLECVQDMDHENMFWYRQDPGLGLRLIYFSYDVKMKEKGDIPEGYSVSREKKERFSLILESASTNQTSMYLCASRTTGPQPQHFGDGTRLSIL.

V is TRBV19 and J is TRBJ2-2; TRBD2 matches 11 bases. The V gene end was trimmed by 2 bases and the J gene end by 3 bases; junction bases not matched to a gene: 8. CDR1 and CDR2 from the germline V gene are LNHDA and SQIVND (reference sequence). The length of the CDR3 is 18 residues. The chain's CDR3 is CASSITQTSGTYTGELFF. DNA for the CDR3: TGTGCCAGTAGTATAACCCAGACTAGCGGGACGTACACCGGGGAGCTGTTTTTT. Full variable domain (outside the CDR3, taken from reference TRBV19 and TRBJ2-2): DGGITQSPKYLFRKEGQNVTLSCEQNLNHDAMYWYRQDPGQGLRLIYYSQIVNDFQKGDIAEGYSVSREKKESFPLTVTSAQKNPTAFYLCASSITQTSGTYTGELFFGEGSRLTVL.

The gene calls are TRBV28 and TRBJ2-1; 9 positions match TRBD2. The CDR3 consists of 17 residues. Germline CDR1 is MDHEN and CDR2 is SYDVKM. The ends lost 8 bases at V and 4 bases at J; junction bases unmatched: 15. CDR3: CASLTASGVIGYNEQFF. The CDR3 DNA is TGTGCCAGCCTGACAGCTAGCGGGGTCATTGGGTACAATGAGCAGTTCTTC.

This chain uses TRBV30 with TRBJ2-3, with 8 bases lining up with TRBD1. Germline V CDR1 and CDR2: GTSNPN, SVGIG (reference sequence). The CDR3 runs to 13 residues. After removal of 7 bases from V and 2 bases from J, the junction contained 5 bases not matched to a gene. CDR3 loop: CASRQGFTDTQYF. Here the CDR3 DNA reads TGTGCCTCACGACAGGGGTTCACAGATACGCAGTATTTT.